The entry below describes one T cell receptor beta chain. The data are from a study of chemoradiotherapy in HPV16-positive cancers. Repeated repertoire sampling spanned the course of chemoradiotherapy. Method: immunoSEQ multiplex PCR; TCRdb's copy keeps in-frame clones and lacks some. The data show approximately 11,000 clones, with around 68% seen just once and over 30% held by the top ten. The CDR3 totals 16 residues. Germline V lookup: CDR1 SGDLS, CDR2 YYNGEE. V dropped 0 bases and J dropped 9 bases, with 19 bases sitting between them. The specimen was collected from a patient who underwent chemoradiotherapy. V and J are TRBV9 and TRBJ2-1, with D perhaps assigned TRBD1 or TRBD2 (5 bases each). The sequence was obtained from a human donor with HPV-associated anogenital cancer. DNA of the CDR3: TGTGCCAGCAGCGTAGCGGGCGCCCTCCATGGGGGTGAGCAGTTCTTC. Its protein is CASSVAGALHGGEQFF. The variable domain in full, completed from reference TRBV9 and TRBJ2-1, reads DSGVTQTPKHLITATGQRVTLRCSPRSGDLSVYWYQQSLDQGLQFLIQYYNGEERAKGNILERFSAQQFPDLHSELNLSSLELGDSALYFCASSVAGALHGGEQFFGPGTRLTVL.